The next 29 T cell receptor beta chains were all read from a single sample in a study of blood T cell repertoires in COVID-19. Generated by immunoSEQ multiplex PCR, the TCRdb table keeps only in-frame clones and is missing some. The profile shows over 200,000 clones, roughly 92% of them singletons. The sequenced material came from peripheral blood. The source of these receptors is a man in his sixties with COVID-19, enrolled during active disease.

The genes are TRBV7-3 and TRBJ1-1, with 8 bases identical to TRBD1. This CDR3 has 18 amino acids. Germline V gene sequence: CDR1 SGHTA, CDR2 FQGTGA. V was pared by 5 bases and J by 5 bases, with 19 bases of the junction left unmatched. This CDR3 reads CASSPGRGQGGPGTEAFF. The CDR3 DNA sequence: TGTGCCAGCAGCCCGGGTCGAGGACAGGGTGGTCCGGGGACTGAAGCTTTCTTT.

The gene calls are TRBV27 and TRBJ2-5, with 7 bases aligning to TRBD1. The trim removed 5 bases at V and 2 bases at J, leaving 11 bases unmatched. This CDR3 has 16 residues. Germline V gene lookup returns CDR1 MNHEY and CDR2 SMNVEV (reference sequence). The CDR3 region has the DNA TGTGCCAGCAGTACACTAACCCGGGACAGACAAGAGACCCAGTACTTC. Amino acids: CASSTLTRDRQETQYF.

J is TRBJ2-1 and V is TRBV24-1, with D possibly matching TRBD1 (5 bases). V was clipped by 2 bases and J by 3 bases, with 16 bases between them. Germline CDR1 is KGHDR and CDR2 is SFDVKD. This CDR3 contains 17 residues. The CDR3, as DNA: TGTGCCACCAGTGATTACCCAAACCCGACAGACTACAATGAGCAGTTCTTC. It yields the protein CATSDYPNPTDYNEQFF.

This rearrangement joins TRBV27 to TRBJ2-5, with 8 bases matching TRBD2. J was trimmed by 5 bases and V by 0 bases; bases with no gene match: 5. Germline CDR1 is MNHEY and CDR2 is SMNVEV (reference sequence). The CDR3 is made up of 15 amino acids. The CDR3 protein is CASSLSSGVWETQYF. CDR3 nucleotide sequence: TGTGCCAGCAGTTTATCTAGCGGGGTGTGGGAGACCCAGTACTTC.

The chain recombines TRBV18 with TRBJ2-7; no reliable D call. Germline V CDR1 and CDR2: KGHSH, LQKENI. Trimming took off 6 bases at V and 0 bases at J, with 6 bases between the two ends. The CDR3 has 12 residues. The CDR3, as DNA: TGTGCCAGCTCCTCGCGCTCCTACGAGCAGTACTTC. This gives the protein CASSSRSYEQYF.

The rearrangement uses TRBV18 and TRBJ2-1; 8 bases are shared with TRBD2. The germline gives CDR1 KGHSH, CDR2 LQKENI. The length of the CDR3 is 15 residues. The junction had 5 bases not matched to a gene; V was cut back by 3 bases and J by 4 bases. Here the CDR3 reads CASSPALAGYNEQFF. The CDR3 region has the DNA TGTGCCAGCTCACCGGCCCTAGCGGGTTACAATGAGCAGTTCTTC. Combining the CDR3 with reference TRBV18 and TRBJ2-1 gives the whole variable domain NAGVMQNPRHLVRRRGQEARLRCSPMKGHSHVYWYRQLPEEGLKFMVYLQKENIIDESGMPKERFSAEFPKEGPSILRIQQVVRGDSAAYFCASSPALAGYNEQFFGPGTRLTVL.

This clone was recorded once. V and J are TRBV28 and TRBJ1-5, with 7 bases lining up with TRBD1. The CDR3 loop spans 15 amino acids. J was trimmed by 2 bases and V by 3 bases; bases with no gene match: 4. Germline CDR1 MDHEN, CDR2 SYDVKM. The CDR3 here is CASSLAGGGNQPQHF. As DNA, the CDR3 is TGTGCCAGCAGTTTGGCAGGGGGTGGCAATCAGCCCCAGCATTTT.

V and J are TRBV6-4 and TRBJ2-1, with 9 bases fitting TRBD2. Trimming cost V 3 bases and J 0 bases; bases outside gene matches: 3. The CDR3 is made up of 16 amino acids. Per germline, CDR1 MRHNA and CDR2 SNTAGT. The CDR3 reads CASSETSGNSYNEQFF. The CDR3 bases are TGTGCCAGCAGTGAGACTAGCGGTAACTCCTACAATGAGCAGTTCTTC.

This chain uses TRBV5-1 with TRBJ1-1; 8 bases line up with TRBD1. The germline V gene encodes CDR1 SGHRS and CDR2 YFSETQ. This CDR3 contains 14 residues. After removal of 3 bases from V and 1 base from J, the junction contained 2 bases not matched to a gene. CDR3 coding DNA: TGCGCCAGCAGCTATGGACAGGGGAACACTGAAGCTTTCTTT. Protein sequence: CASSYGQGNTEAFF.

The sample holds one count of this clone. This chain connects TRBV4-2 to TRBJ1-5, with a possible D match to TRBD1 (6 bases). The CDR3 has 16 residues. Germline V gene lookup returns CDR1 LGHNA and CDR2 YNFKEQ. The V end was cut by 6 bases, the J end by 3 bases, with 18 bases between. CDR3 protein: CASRPEGGGTNQPQHF. As DNA, the CDR3 is TGTGCCAGCAGGCCGGAGGGCGGGGGCACCAATCAGCCCCAGCATTTT.

The J gene is TRBJ2-3, the V gene TRBV6-6; D gene uncertain. V lost 2 bases and J lost 6, with 9 bases in between. From germline, CDR1 is MNHNY and CDR2 SVGAGI (reference sequence). This CDR3 is built from 13 residues. CDR3 nucleotides: TGTGCCAGCAGTTACCCCCCCAGTGATACGCAGTATTTT. This sequence encodes CASSYPPSDTQYF.

The chain uses TRBV19 and TRBJ2-7; D uncertain. Looked up from germline, CDR1 is LNHDA and CDR2 is SQIVND (reference sequence). The CDR3 runs 13 residues. The V end was cut by 1 base, the J end by 4 bases, with 8 bases between. CDR3 sequence reads: CASSIGLAYEQYF. The CDR3 DNA reads TGTGCCAGTAGTATAGGACTTGCATACGAGCAGTACTTC.

Here the CDR3 reads CASSQGGSGDTGELFF. CDR3 nucleotide sequence: TGCGCCAGCAGCCAAGGGGGTTCAGGGGACACCGGGGAGCTGTTTTTT. The chain employs TRBV4-3 and TRBJ2-2; possibly TRBD1 for D (6 bases). The germline V gene has CDR1 LGHNA and CDR2 YSLEER. This CDR3 contains 16 residues. V lost 1 base and J lost 3, with 12 bases in between.

The rearrangement links TRBV3-1 (or the pseudogene TRBV3-2) to TRBJ1-2; no definite D call. This CDR3 has 12 residues. The germline V and J ends were trimmed by 1 base and 8 bases, with 8 bases remaining between them. Germline V gene data show CDR1 as LGHDT and CDR2 as YNNKEL (reference sequence). The CDR3 spells CASSQAPRGYTF. As DNA, the CDR3 is TGTGCCAGCAGCCAAGCACCGAGAGGCTACACCTTC.

J is TRBJ2-2 and V is TRBV15; D gene unclear. From germline, CDR1 is LNHNV and CDR2 YYDKDF (reference sequence). The CDR3 is 13 residues long. The V end lost 0 bases, the J end lost 6 bases, and 5 bases lay between the germline ends. The DNA of the CDR3 is TGTGCCACCAGCAGAGATATCTCCGGGGAGCTGTTTTTT. Its protein product is CATSRDISGELFF.

The chain employs TRBV6-5 and TRBJ1-3; D is unresolved. Germline-derived CDR1 and CDR2 are MNHEY and SVGAGI. V was clipped by 4 bases and J by 8 bases, with 9 bases between them. The CDR3 is 12 residues long. This CDR3 is CASSSQGDTIYF. CDR3 DNA sequence: TGTGCCAGCAGTTCCCAAGGAGACACCATATATTTT.

In its sample, this clone was seen once. The chain employs TRBV7-2 and TRBJ2-7; possibly TRBD2 for D (6 bases). This CDR3 is 17 amino acids long. Germline V gene lookup returns CDR1 SGHTA and CDR2 FQGNSA. V was pared by 0 bases and J by 4 bases, with 19 bases between. Here the CDR3 reads CASSLAEGLLFRYEQYF. CDR3 nucleotides: TGTGCCAGCAGCTTAGCGGAGGGCCTCTTGTTTCGGTACGAGCAGTACTTC.

In this sample, this clone turned up a few times. The rearrangement links TRBV9 to TRBJ2-3; no definite D call. Per the germline V gene, CDR1 is SGDLS and CDR2 is YYNGEE. V was shortened by 0 bases and J by 2 bases, with 10 bases between the two germline ends. This CDR3 is built from 15 residues. Written as DNA, the CDR3 is TGTGCCAGCAGCGTAGGTTTAGAACTCACAGATACGCAGTATTTT. Protein product: CASSVGLELTDTQYF. The full variable domain, with the rest looked up from reference TRBV9 and TRBJ2-3, is DSGVTQTPKHLITATGQRVTLRCSPRSGDLSVYWYQQSLDQGLQFLIQYYNGEERAKGNILERFSAQQFPDLHSELNLSSLELGDSALYFCASSVGLELTDTQYFGPGTRLTVL.

This CDR3 is CASTNRGGNQPQHF. The CDR3 nucleotides read TGTGCCAGTACGAACAGGGGAGGCAATCAGCCCCAGCATTTT. The chain uses TRBV19 and TRBJ1-5; TRBD1 aligns across 7 bases. Germline CDR1 and CDR2: LNHDA and SQIVND (reference sequence). The trim removed 7 bases at V and 2 bases at J, leaving 5 bases unmatched. The CDR3 contains 14 residues.

V usage is TRBV7-9 and J usage is TRBJ1-2; tentative D call: TRBD1 (6 bases). Germline-derived CDR1 and CDR2 are SEHNR and FQNEAQ (reference sequence). The CDR3 consists of 15 residues. Trimming removed 3 bases at V and 3 bases at J, with 14 bases between. The CDR3 region is CASSFLGAEDYGYTF. CDR3 coding DNA: TGTGCCAGCAGCTTTCTGGGGGCGGAGGACTATGGCTACACCTTC. The full variable domain, its missing parts supplied by reference TRBV7-9 and TRBJ1-2, is DTGVSQNPRHKITKRGQNVTFRCDPISEHNRLYWYRQTLGQGPEFLTYFQNEAQLEKSRLLSDRFSAERPKGSFSTLEIQRTEQGDSAMYLCASSFLGAEDYGYTFGSGTRLTVV.

This sequence joins TRBV6-5 and TRBJ1-1; 7 positions agree with TRBD1. The CDR3 covers 12 residues. Germline V gives CDR1 MNHEY, CDR2 SVGAGI. V lost 8 bases, J lost 4 bases, and 4 bases stayed unmatched. The CDR3 sequence is CASDRVRTEAFF. CDR3 nucleotides: TGTGCCAGCGACAGGGTTCGCACTGAAGCTTTCTTT.

This clone was seen a few times. The chain recombines TRBV5-5 with TRBJ1-2, with 9 bases that match TRBD1. This CDR3 is 15 amino acids long. J lost 2 bases, V lost 4 bases, and 6 bases had no gene match. In germline, CDR1 is SGHKS, CDR2 YYEKEE (reference sequence). The CDR3 region is CASSRAGQGNYGYTF. Written as DNA, the CDR3 is TGTGCCAGCAGCCGAGCGGGACAGGGAAACTATGGCTACACCTTC.

The chain recombines TRBV15 with TRBJ1-4; D unresolved. V was shortened by 3 bases and J by 1 base, with 6 bases between the two germline ends. The CDR3 is 14 amino acids. Germline V gives CDR1 LNHNV, CDR2 YYDKDF (reference sequence). The CDR3 sequence: CATSSRQTNEKLFF. The CDR3 DNA follows: TGTGCCACCAGCAGCAGGCAAACTAATGAAAAACTGTTTTTT.

The chain joins TRBV27 to TRBJ2-7; D is unclear. CDR3 length: 16 amino acids. In germline, CDR1 is MNHEY, CDR2 SMNVEV (reference sequence). V lost 0 bases and J 0 bases, leaving 12 bases between the germline ends. This CDR3 is CASSLSSQTSSYEQYF. CDR3 nucleotide sequence: TGTGCCAGCAGTTTATCGTCACAGACAAGCTCCTACGAGCAGTACTTC.

The rearrangement links TRBV28 to TRBJ1-1; TRBD1 might be the D (5 bases). The CDR3 extends over 15 amino acids. Germline CDR1 reads MDHEN; CDR2 reads SYDVKM. Trimming stripped 8 bases from V and 6 bases from J, with 22 bases between. The CDR3, as DNA: TGTGCCAGCCCTCCGGGACGGGGGGGAGGCTCTGAAGCTTTCTTT. Amino acid sequence: CASPPGRGGGSEAFF.

The V call is TRBV11-2, the J call TRBJ1-2, with TRBD1 matching 9 bases. The CDR3 has 14 amino acids. V shed 5 bases, J shed 7 bases, and the junction held 8 bases outside the gene matches. In germline, CDR1 is SGHAT, CDR2 FQNNGV. The CDR3 region has the DNA TGTGCCAGCAGCGAACAGGGGGCTATCGGTGGCTACACCTTC. This encodes CASSEQGAIGGYTF.

With respect to this clone: Other DNA sequences from this sample encode an identical CDR3 as well. The chain carries TRBV30 and TRBJ1-1, with D possibly TRBD1 on 6 matching bases. V was trimmed by 3 bases and J by 5 bases, leaving 7 bases between them. CDR1 GTSNPN and CDR2 SVGIG come from the germline V gene (reference sequence). The CDR3 runs to 11 residues. The CDR3 nucleotides are TGTGCCTGGAGCAGGGGTACTGAAGCTTTCTTT. This encodes CAWSRGTEAFF.

The V gene is TRBV3-1 (or the pseudogene TRBV3-2), the J gene TRBJ1-3, with a weak D call TRBD1 (5 bases). Germline V gene lookup returns CDR1 LGHDT and CDR2 YNNKEL (reference sequence). V shed 6 bases and J shed 0 bases, with 6 bases lying between them. This CDR3 has 13 residues. The CDR3 here is CASSQGSGNTIYF. The CDR3 DNA sequence: TGTGCCAGCAGTCAGGGCTCTGGAAACACCATATATTTT.

This sequence joins TRBV6-6 and TRBJ1-1; D is unclear. Germline values: CDR1 MNHNY, CDR2 SVGAGI (reference sequence). Trimming left V 8 bases short and J 0 bases short, with 10 bases between. The CDR3 spans 13 residues. The CDR3 DNA sequence: TGTGCCAGCGGCCCCCCACTGAACACTGAAGCTTTCTTT. Translation gives CASGPPLNTEAFF.